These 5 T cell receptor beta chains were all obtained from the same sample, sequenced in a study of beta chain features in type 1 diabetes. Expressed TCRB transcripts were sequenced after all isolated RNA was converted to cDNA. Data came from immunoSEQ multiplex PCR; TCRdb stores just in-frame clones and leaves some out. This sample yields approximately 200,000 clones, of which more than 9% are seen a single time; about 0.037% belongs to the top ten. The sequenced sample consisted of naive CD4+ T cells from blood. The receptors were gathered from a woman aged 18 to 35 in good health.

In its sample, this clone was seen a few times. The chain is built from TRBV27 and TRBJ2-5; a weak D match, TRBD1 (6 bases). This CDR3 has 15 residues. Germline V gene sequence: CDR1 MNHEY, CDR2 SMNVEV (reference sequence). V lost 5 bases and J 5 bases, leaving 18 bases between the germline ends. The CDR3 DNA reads TGTGCCAGCAGTGTTCTAGGACAGTCGGGGGAGACCCAGTACTTC. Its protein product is CASSVLGQSGETQYF.

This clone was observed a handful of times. CDR3: CASSVTSPRSTDTQYF. The DNA for the CDR3 is TGTGCCAGCAGCGTGACATCTCCGCGTAGCACAGATACGCAGTATTTT. This rearrangement joins TRBV9 to TRBJ2-3; D gene unclear. Deletions cut 2 bases from V and 0 bases from J, with 13 bases between. The CDR3 is 16 residues long. The V gene's germline CDR1 is SGDLS and CDR2 YYNGEE.

The CDR3 is CASSLAARAAEAFF. CDR3 DNA: TGTGCCAGCAGCTTAGCCGCCAGGGCTGCTGAAGCTTTCTTT. This chain links TRBV7-9 with TRBJ1-1, with D possibly TRBD1 on 5 matching bases. There are 14 residues in the CDR3. V was cut by 0 bases and J by 6 bases, with 11 bases left in between. The germline V gene encodes CDR1 SEHNR and CDR2 FQNEAQ (reference sequence).

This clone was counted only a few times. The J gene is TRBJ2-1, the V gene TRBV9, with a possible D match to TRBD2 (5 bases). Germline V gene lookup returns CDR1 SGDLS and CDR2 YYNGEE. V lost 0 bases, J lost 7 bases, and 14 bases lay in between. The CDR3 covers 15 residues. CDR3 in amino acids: CASSVVLASPNEQFF. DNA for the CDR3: TGTGCCAGCAGCGTAGTATTGGCTAGCCCTAATGAGCAGTTCTTC.

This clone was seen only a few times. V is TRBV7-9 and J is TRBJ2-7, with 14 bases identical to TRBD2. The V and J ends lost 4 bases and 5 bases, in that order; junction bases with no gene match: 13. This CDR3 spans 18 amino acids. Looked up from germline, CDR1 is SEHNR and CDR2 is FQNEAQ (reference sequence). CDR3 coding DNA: TGTGCCAGCAGCTCCACCCCGGGACTAGCGGGAGTTTACGACGAGCAGTACTTC. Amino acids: CASSSTPGLAGVYDEQYF.